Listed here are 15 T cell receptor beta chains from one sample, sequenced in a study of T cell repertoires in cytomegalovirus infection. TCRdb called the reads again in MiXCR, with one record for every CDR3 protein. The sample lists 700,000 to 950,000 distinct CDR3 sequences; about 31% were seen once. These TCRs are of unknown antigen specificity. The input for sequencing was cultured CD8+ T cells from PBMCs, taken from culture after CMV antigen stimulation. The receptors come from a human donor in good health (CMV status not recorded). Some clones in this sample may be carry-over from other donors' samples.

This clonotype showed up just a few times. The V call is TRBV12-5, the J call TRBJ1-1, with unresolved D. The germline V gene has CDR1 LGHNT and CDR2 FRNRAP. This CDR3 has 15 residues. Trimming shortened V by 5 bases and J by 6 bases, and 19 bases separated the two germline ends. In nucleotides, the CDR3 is TGTGCTAGTGGTATTCAGACTGTACGGAGACCTGAAGCTTTCTTT. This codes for CASGIQTVRRPEAFF.

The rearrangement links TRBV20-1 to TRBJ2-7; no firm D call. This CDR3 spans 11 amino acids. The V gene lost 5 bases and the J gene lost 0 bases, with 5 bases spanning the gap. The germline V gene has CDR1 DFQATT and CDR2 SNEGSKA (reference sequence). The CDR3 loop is CSASVSYEQYV. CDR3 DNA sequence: TGCAGTGCTTCGGTCTCCTACGAGCAGTACGTC.

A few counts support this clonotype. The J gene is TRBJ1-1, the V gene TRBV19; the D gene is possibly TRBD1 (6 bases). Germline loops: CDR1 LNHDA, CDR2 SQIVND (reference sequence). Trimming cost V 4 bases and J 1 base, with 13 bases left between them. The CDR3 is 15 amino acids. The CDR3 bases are TGTGCCAGTAGTACATCGACAGGCCGGAACACTGAAGCTTTCTTT. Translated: CASSTSTGRNTEAFF.

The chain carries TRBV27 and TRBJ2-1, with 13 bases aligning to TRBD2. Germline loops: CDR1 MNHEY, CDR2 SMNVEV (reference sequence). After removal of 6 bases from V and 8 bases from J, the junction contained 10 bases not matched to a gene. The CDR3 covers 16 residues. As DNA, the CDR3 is TGTGCCAGCAGACGATCACTAGCGGGGGGGCGGGATGAGCAGTTCTTC. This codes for CASRRSLAGGRDEQFF.

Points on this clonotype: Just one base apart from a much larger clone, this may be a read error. This chain's CDR3 is CASRPGGRDYGYTF. CDR3 DNA: TGTGCCAGCAGGCCAGGGGGCCGCGACTATGGCTACACCTTC. V gene TRBV12-3 or TRBV12-4 combines with J gene TRBJ1-2; TRBD1 matches at 8 bases. The V gene end was trimmed by 6 bases and the J gene end by 3 bases; junction bases not matched to a gene: 6. The CDR3 is 14 amino acids.

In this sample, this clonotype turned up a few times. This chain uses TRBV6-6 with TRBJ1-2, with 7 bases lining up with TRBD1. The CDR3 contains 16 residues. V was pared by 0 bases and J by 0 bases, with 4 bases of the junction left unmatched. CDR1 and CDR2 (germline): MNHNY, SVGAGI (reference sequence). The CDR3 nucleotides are TGTGCCAGCAGTTACTCCGGGACAGAAGCTAACTATGGCTACACCTTC. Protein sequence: CASSYSGTEANYGYTF.

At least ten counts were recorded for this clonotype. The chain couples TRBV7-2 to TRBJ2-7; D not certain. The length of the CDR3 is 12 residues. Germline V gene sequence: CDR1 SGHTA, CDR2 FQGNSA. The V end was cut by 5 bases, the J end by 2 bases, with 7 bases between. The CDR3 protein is CASSTPAYEQYF. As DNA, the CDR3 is TGTGCCAGCAGCACACCCGCCTACGAGCAGTACTTC.

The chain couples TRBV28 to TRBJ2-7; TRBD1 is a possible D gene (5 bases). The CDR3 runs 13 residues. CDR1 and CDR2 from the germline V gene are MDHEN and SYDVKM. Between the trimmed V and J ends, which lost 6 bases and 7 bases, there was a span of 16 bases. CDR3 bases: TGTGCCAGCAGCCCTATAGGTGCAGGGGAGCAGTACGTC. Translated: CASSPIGAGEQYV.

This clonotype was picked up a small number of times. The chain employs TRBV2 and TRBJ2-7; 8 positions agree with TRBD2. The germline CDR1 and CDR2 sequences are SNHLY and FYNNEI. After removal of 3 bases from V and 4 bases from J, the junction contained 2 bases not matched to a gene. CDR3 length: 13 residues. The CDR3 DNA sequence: TGTGCCAGCAGTGACGGGGGGGATTACGAGCAGTACGTC. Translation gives CASSDGGDYEQYV.

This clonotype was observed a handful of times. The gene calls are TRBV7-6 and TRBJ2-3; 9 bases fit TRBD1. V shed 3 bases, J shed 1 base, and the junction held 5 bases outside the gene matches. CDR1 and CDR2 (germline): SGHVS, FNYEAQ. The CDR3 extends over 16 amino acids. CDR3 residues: CASSLEQGARTDTQYF. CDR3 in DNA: TGTGCCAGCAGCTTGGAACAGGGGGCCCGCACAGATACGCAGTATTTT.

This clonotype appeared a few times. The CDR3 nucleotides are TGTGCCAGCAGGGCGGGGGATACGCAGTATTTT. It codes for CASRAGDTQYF. The gene calls are TRBV6-2 or TRBV6-3 and TRBJ2-3, with D maybe TRBD2 (6 bases). The V end lost 6 bases, the J end lost 6 bases, and 7 bases lay between the germline ends. The CDR3 is 11 amino acids. Germline V lookup: CDR1 MNHEY, CDR2 SVGEGT.

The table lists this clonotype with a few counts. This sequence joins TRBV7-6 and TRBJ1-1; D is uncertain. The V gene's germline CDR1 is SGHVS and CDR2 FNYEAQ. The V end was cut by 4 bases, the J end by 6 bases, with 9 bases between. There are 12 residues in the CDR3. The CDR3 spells CASSWRLAEAFF. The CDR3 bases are TGTGCCAGCAGCTGGCGCTTGGCTGAAGCTTTCTTT.

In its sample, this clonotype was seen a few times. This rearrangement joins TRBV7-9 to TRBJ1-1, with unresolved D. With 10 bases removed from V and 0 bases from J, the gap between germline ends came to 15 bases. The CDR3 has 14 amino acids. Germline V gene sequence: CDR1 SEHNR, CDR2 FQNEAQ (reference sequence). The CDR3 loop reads CAIKPNSMNTEAFF. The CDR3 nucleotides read TGTGCCATCAAACCGAACAGCATGAACACTGAAGCTTTCTTT.

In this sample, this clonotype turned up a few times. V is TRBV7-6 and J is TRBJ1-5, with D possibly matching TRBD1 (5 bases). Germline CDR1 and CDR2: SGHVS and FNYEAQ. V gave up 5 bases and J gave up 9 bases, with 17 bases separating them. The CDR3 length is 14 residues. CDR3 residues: CASSAGEWGGPQHF. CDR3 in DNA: TGTGCCAGCAGCGCCGGGGAGTGGGGGGGGCCCCAGCATTTT.

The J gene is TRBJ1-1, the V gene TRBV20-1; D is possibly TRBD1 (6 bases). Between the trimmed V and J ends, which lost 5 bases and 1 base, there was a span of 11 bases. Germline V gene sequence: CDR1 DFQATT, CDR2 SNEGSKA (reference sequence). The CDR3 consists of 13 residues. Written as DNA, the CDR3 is TGCAGTGCTCAGGACAGAACGAACACTGAAGCTTTCTTT. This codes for CSAQDRTNTEAFF.